A single sample gave rise to the 7 T cell receptor beta chains below, sequenced in a study of blood T cell repertoires in COVID-19. Method: immunoSEQ multiplex PCR; TCRdb's copy keeps in-frame clones and lacks some. The profile shows 200,000 to 250,000 clones, 90% to 95% of them singletons. Sequencing was done on a sample of PBMCs or T cells enriched from blood (not recorded which). The receptors were sampled from a woman in her late teens or twenties who had recovered from COVID-19.

V usage is TRBV10-3 and J usage is TRBJ2-3; D is perhaps TRBD2 (6 bases). Trimming stripped 8 bases from V and 4 bases from J, with 16 bases between. There are 14 residues in the CDR3. From germline, CDR1 is ENHRY and CDR2 SYGVKD. The CDR3 loop is CAILPGDRADTQYF. The CDR3 DNA is TGTGCCATCTTGCCGGGGGACCGCGCAGATACGCAGTATTTT.

The genes are TRBV5-1 and TRBJ2-3; tentative D call: TRBD2 (5 bases). The CDR3 is 14 residues long. The V gene lost 0 bases and the J gene lost 2 bases, with 7 bases spanning the gap. Germline V gives CDR1 SGHRS, CDR2 YFSETQ. As DNA, the CDR3 is TGCGCCAGCAGCTTGGGGGGAGTCACAGATACGCAGTATTTT. Translating gives CASSLGGVTDTQYF.

The V call is TRBV25-1, the J call TRBJ1-6; possibly TRBD1 for D (6 bases). There are 14 residues in the CDR3. The ends were cut back, 3 bases at V and 10 bases at J, with 13 bases in the middle. Germline CDR1 is MGHDK and CDR2 is SYGVNS. CDR3 region: CASSDIGRGSPLHF. CDR3 nucleotides: TGTGCCAGCAGTGACATAGGCAGGGGCTCACCCCTCCACTTT.

The CDR3 sequence is CASSHPMGGAGAFF. For the CDR3, the DNA is TGTGCCAGCAGCCACCCTATGGGGGGGGCTGGAGCTTTCTTT. The rearrangement links TRBV3-1 (or the pseudogene TRBV3-2) to TRBJ1-1, with a tentative D call TRBD1 (6 bases). The germline CDR1 and CDR2 sequences are LGHDT and YNNKEL (reference sequence). Trimming stripped 3 bases from V and 10 bases from J, with 18 bases between. This CDR3 contains 14 residues.

The rearrangement links TRBV4-1 to TRBJ2-5, with 9 bases lining up with TRBD2. CDR3 length: 14 residues. CDR1 and CDR2 (germline): MGHRA, YSYEKL. V trimming: 3 bases; J trimming: 5 bases; junction bases outside the gene matches: 4. The CDR3 coding sequence is TGCGCCAGCAGCCAGGGACTAGCTGGGGAGACCCAGTACTTC. Translated, it gives CASSQGLAGETQYF.

The chain employs TRBV5-1 and TRBJ2-3; a weak D match, TRBD2 (6 bases). V lost 2 bases and J 3 bases, leaving 10 bases between the germline ends. CDR1 is SGHRS and CDR2 is YFSETQ in the germline V gene. The CDR3 spans 14 residues. CDR3 nucleotides: TGCGCCAGCAGCTTAACGGGGGTTACAGATACGCAGTATTTT. Its protein product is CASSLTGVTDTQYF.

The CDR3 DNA is TGTGCCACCTCGGACTCGATGGGCACTGAAGCTTTCTTT. Its translation is CATSDSMGTEAFF. This chain links TRBV19 with TRBJ1-1; D is undetermined. CDR1 and CDR2 from the germline V gene are LNHDA and SQIVND (reference sequence). The length of the CDR3 is 13 residues. V was pared by 10 bases and J by 4 bases, with 16 bases between.